This T cell receptor beta chain was found in a study of spatial heterogeneity in lung cancer. Findings and caveats of the study: Tallies of expanded TCRs, which were sorted into ubiquitous and regional groups, correlated with counts of ubiquitous and regional nonsynonymous mutations, respectively. It was estimated that coverage of tumor T cells reached roughly 7% for alpha chains and 13% for beta chains. Mutation tallies in tumors tracked expanded intratumoral alpha and beta TCR counts.

Within the sample, this clonotype is medium-sized. What it binds is not known. The time point is: sample taken at primary tumor resection. Donors were 72 untreated early-stage non-small cell lung cancer patients. Unique molecular identifiers tagged every individual TCR cDNA molecule. TCRdb ran MiXCR on the 5' RACE reads and lists one entry per CDR3 protein. The repertoire consists of about 10,000 distinct CDR3 sequences, with under 6.5% occurring once and the leading ten covering about 9.4%. The ends were cut back, 1 base at V and 1 base at J, with 11 bases in the middle. Per the germline V gene, CDR1 is SGHKS and CDR2 is YYEKEE (reference sequence). This CDR3 is 16 amino acids long.

The sequencing used lung tumor tissue, collected at surgery. J is TRBJ2-2 and V is TRBV5-5; D gene ambiguous. The TCR sequence derives from a male donor with early-stage non-small cell lung cancer. The CDR3 region has the DNA TGTGCCAGCAGCTTGATACCTCCCTTGAACACCGGGGAGCTGTTTTTT. Translating gives CASSLIPPLNTGELFF. Together with reference TRBV5-5 and TRBJ2-2, the CDR3 gives the full variable domain: DAGVTQSPTHLIKTRGQQVTLRCSPISGHKSVSWYQQVLGQGPQFIFQYYEKEERGRGNFPDRFSARQFPNYSSELNVNALLLGDSALYLCASSLIPPLNTGELFFGEGSRLTVL.